Presented here are 25 T cell receptor beta chains from one specimen sequenced in a study of Ad26.COV2.S vaccination and SARS-CoV-2 variants. As to treatment: roughly 20 received Ad26.COV2.S at low or high dose, single or two shots; 5 received placebo; per-sample allocation not given. It was on day 63 after the first vaccine or placebo injection that samples were taken. Clones were read by immunoSEQ multiplex PCR, and TCRdb kept only the in-frame ones, dropping some. The sample yields 350,000 to 550,000 clones, about 88% seen once. Specimen: peripheral blood, collected in a trial of Ad26.COV2.S vaccine versus placebo. Source of these receptors: a person between 18 and 60 years old who received the Ad26.COV2.S COVID-19 vaccine or a placebo.

This clone has only one observation. The genes are TRBV15 and TRBJ1-6; D is perhaps TRBD1 (6 bases). CDR3 length equals 16 residues. Germline V CDR1 and CDR2: LNHNV, YYDKDF (reference sequence). V lost 1 base and J lost 10, with 17 bases in between. DNA of the CDR3: TGTGCCACCAGCAGAGGGGCCGGGACATTCGACTCACCCCTCCACTTT. The encoded protein is CATSRGAGTFDSPLHF.

This rearrangement joins TRBV6-5 to TRBJ1-2, with a weak D call TRBD1 (5 bases). Looked up from germline, CDR1 is MNHEY and CDR2 is SVGAGI. The CDR3 sequence is 13 residues long. V gave up 8 bases and J gave up 2 bases, with 12 bases separating them. The CDR3 DNA reads as TGTGCCAGCCGGTCAGGGCGAAACTATGGCTACACCTTC. It specifies CASRSGRNYGYTF.

J is TRBJ2-2 and V is TRBV5-1, with 15 nucleotides matching TRBD2. V lost 4 bases, J lost 0 bases, and 7 bases stayed unmatched. Per germline, CDR1 SGHRS and CDR2 YFSETQ. The CDR3 spans 19 residues. The CDR3 sequence is CASSRPGTSGGTNTGELFF. The CDR3 DNA follows: TGCGCCAGCAGCCGACCCGGGACTAGCGGGGGGACGAACACCGGGGAGCTGTTTTTT.

The CDR3 spells CASSSVRPGNQPQHF. The CDR3 nucleotides read TGTGCCAGCAGTTCTGTCAGACCCGGCAATCAGCCCCAGCATTTT. V is TRBV6-5 and J is TRBJ1-5; D is ambiguous. The V gene lost 4 bases and the J gene lost 2 bases, with 12 bases spanning the gap. The CDR3 totals 15 residues. Germline CDR1 reads MNHEY; CDR2 reads SVGAGI.

This chain links TRBV5-4 with TRBJ1-1; unclear D gene. The CDR3 is made up of 13 amino acids. From germline, CDR1 is SGHNT and CDR2 YYREEE (reference sequence). V was shortened by 3 bases and J by 11 bases, with 17 bases between the two germline ends. The CDR3 sequence is CASSSERSQFAFF. The CDR3 nucleotides read TGTGCCAGCAGCTCGGAAAGGAGCCAGTTCGCTTTCTTT.

The chain links TRBV28 to TRBJ2-7, with a weak D call TRBD2 (5 bases). This CDR3 is built from 13 residues. Germline CDR1 and CDR2: MDHEN and SYDVKM. V gave up 6 bases and J gave up 13 bases, with 22 bases separating them. The CDR3 loop is CASSPGQRFANYF. For the CDR3, the DNA is TGTGCCAGCAGCCCCGGGCAGCGGTTCGCTAATTACTTC.

The chain carries TRBV3-1 (or the pseudogene TRBV3-2) and TRBJ1-3; D remains ambiguous. The germline gives CDR1 LGHDT, CDR2 YNNKEL (reference sequence). This CDR3 region has 12 residues. Trimming pared 1 base from V and 13 bases from J, leaving 11 bases between. The CDR3 bases are TGTGCCAGCAGCCAAGCCCAAGGCACTATATATTTT. Its translation is CASSQAQGTIYF.

The V gene is TRBV18, the J gene TRBJ2-1; no reliable D call. V dropped 2 bases and J dropped 6 bases, with 11 bases sitting between them. Germline V gene sequence: CDR1 KGHSH, CDR2 LQKENI. This CDR3 has 14 residues. The CDR3 region is CASSPRSAFNEQFF. CDR3 coding DNA: TGTGCCAGCTCACCAAGGTCTGCATTCAATGAGCAGTTCTTC.

The V call is TRBV5-1, the J call TRBJ1-4; 9 bases line up with TRBD1. The germline V gene has CDR1 SGHRS and CDR2 YFSETQ. The V segment lost 4 bases and the J segment 4 bases; nucleotides outside the gene matches: 8. CDR3 length equals 16 residues. This chain's CDR3 is CASSLTPGQGNEKLFF. CDR3 DNA sequence: TGCGCCAGCAGCCTCACTCCGGGACAGGGTAATGAAAAACTGTTTTTT.

The chain combines TRBV5-1 with TRBJ2-3, with 16 nucleotides matching TRBD2. The CDR3 runs to 18 residues. Trimming removed 3 bases from V and 2 bases from J; junction bases left unmatched: 6. The germline gives CDR1 SGHRS, CDR2 YFSETQ. CDR3 sequence reads: CASSSHGTSGRVTDTQYF. The DNA of the CDR3 is TGCGCCAGCAGCTCTCACGGGACTAGCGGGAGGGTCACAGATACGCAGTATTTT.

This clone was seen only once. The V and J genes are TRBV15 and TRBJ2-1, with D uncertain. Trimming pared 0 bases from V and 4 bases from J, leaving 10 bases between. In germline, CDR1 is LNHNV, CDR2 YYDKDF (reference sequence). The CDR3 sequence is 15 residues long. The CDR3 coding sequence is TGTGCCACCAGCAGAGATTCATACTTATACAATGAGCAGTTCTTC. Translated: CATSRDSYLYNEQFF.

This clone was counted once. The chain has TRBV19 and TRBJ1-6; D uncertain. The ends were cut back, 5 bases at V and 8 bases at J, with 13 bases in the middle. The CDR3 contains 14 residues. Germline V gives CDR1 LNHDA, CDR2 SQIVND (reference sequence). The CDR3 sequence: CASSPGTSYSPLHF. CDR3 nucleotides: TGTGCCAGTAGTCCGGGAACCTCTTATTCACCCCTCCACTTT.

The chain has TRBV6-5 and TRBJ1-1, with 9 bases that match TRBD1. CDR3 size: 15 residues. J was trimmed by 2 bases and V by 5 bases; bases with no gene match: 6. CDR1 is MNHEY and CDR2 is SVGAGI in the germline V gene. The CDR3 sequence is CASSKDRGDNTEAFF. The CDR3 nucleotides read TGTGCCAGCAGTAAGGACAGGGGCGATAACACTGAAGCTTTCTTT.

The chain links TRBV2 to TRBJ1-2; D uncertain. There are 12 residues in the CDR3. Trimming took 5 bases from V and 8 from J, leaving 12 bases between them. The germline V gene encodes CDR1 SNHLY and CDR2 FYNNEI. The CDR3 bases are TGTGCCAGCAGTCAGACCGGGCCGGGCTACACCTTC. This encodes CASSQTGPGYTF.

This chain connects TRBV14 to TRBJ1-4; weak D call: TRBD1 (6 bases). With 4 bases removed from V and 8 bases from J, the gap between germline ends came to 11 bases. CDR3 size: 13 residues. The germline CDR1 and CDR2 sequences are SGHDN and FVKESK. CDR3 amino acids: CASSRDIGEKLFF. The DNA for the CDR3 is TGTGCCAGCAGCCGGGACATAGGGGAAAAACTGTTTTTT.

This sequence joins TRBV30 and TRBJ1-6, with TRBD1 as a possible D gene (5 bases). CDR1 GTSNPN and CDR2 SVGIG come from the germline V gene (reference sequence). This CDR3 is built from 17 residues. V lost 7 bases, J lost 0 bases, and 19 bases lay in between. The CDR3 nucleotides read TGTGCCTCCCCCTCGGGAGCAGGGAGCTCCTATAATTCACCCCTCCACTTT. This sequence encodes CASPSGAGSSYNSPLHF.

The chain employs TRBV7-2 and TRBJ2-1; D perhaps matches TRBD2 (7 bases). This CDR3 has 13 amino acids. In germline, CDR1 is SGHTA, CDR2 FQGNSA. Trimming shortened V by 6 bases and J by 7 bases, and 13 bases separated the two germline ends. CDR3 in DNA: TGTGCCAGCAGGTCACAGGGAGGGAATGAGCAGTTCTTC. It specifies CASRSQGGNEQFF.

The chain employs TRBV7-2 and TRBJ1-6; no definite D call. The CDR3 totals 14 residues. Germline-derived CDR1 and CDR2 are SGHTA and FQGNSA. V lost 5 bases, J lost 9 bases, and 14 bases lay in between. This CDR3 reads CASSPRRQSSPLHF. CDR3 nucleotide sequence: TGTGCCAGCAGCCCTCGGCGGCAGTCTTCACCCCTCCACTTT.

In its sample, this clone was seen once. This chain uses TRBV7-2 with TRBJ1-1; 8 positions agree with TRBD1. The trim removed 1 base at V and 1 base at J, leaving 8 bases unmatched. The CDR3 is made up of 17 amino acids. Germline V CDR1 and CDR2: SGHTA, FQGNSA. Here the CDR3 DNA reads TGTGCCAGCAGCTTAGGGGCTCGGACAGGGAGGAACACTGAAGCTTTCTTT. Its translation: CASSLGARTGRNTEAFF.

This clone was seen more than once but under ten times. The chain uses TRBV7-9 and TRBJ1-2; D unclear. The CDR3 spans 15 residues. Germline-derived CDR1 and CDR2 are SEHNR and FQNEAQ (reference sequence). V gave up 7 bases and J gave up 7 bases, with 22 bases separating them. CDR3 in DNA: TGTGCCAGCATCAACTCCGGCGGGCCGCGGGCTGGCTACACCTTC. Amino acids: CASINSGGPRAGYTF.

V usage is TRBV4-3 and J usage is TRBJ2-2; perhaps TRBD2 as D (7 bases). The CDR3 has 14 amino acids. Trimming took off 5 bases at V and 4 bases at J, with 11 bases between the two ends. Germline CDR1 LGHNA, CDR2 YSLEER. The CDR3 here is CASSRGEGTGELFF. CDR3 in DNA: TGCGCCAGCAGCAGGGGGGAGGGCACCGGGGAGCTGTTTTTT.

At least ten counts were recorded for this clone. The chain uses TRBV14 and TRBJ1-2; TRBD1 matches at 7 bases. The CDR3 loop spans 20 amino acids. The junction had 23 bases not matched to a gene; V was cut back by 1 base and J by 6 bases. Per germline, CDR1 SGHDN and CDR2 FVKESK. For the CDR3, the DNA is TGTGCCAGCAGCCAAGGAGGAGGGGGCTCCGGCTGGGGGTTTGCGGATGGCTACACCTTC. This gives the protein CASSQGGGGSGWGFADGYTF. Supplemented by reference TRBV14 and TRBJ1-2, the full variable domain reads EAGVTQFPSHSVIEKGQTVTLRCDPISGHDNLYWYRRVMGKEIKFLLHFVKESKQDESGMPNNRFLAERTGGTYSTLKVQPAELEDSGVYFCASSQGGGGSGWGFADGYTFGSGTRLTVV.

As regards this clone: One end of the junction varies from germline; a read error may be responsible. The chain combines TRBV5-1 with TRBJ1-6; the D gene is possibly TRBD1 (6 bases). The CDR3 is 14 residues long. Per the germline V gene, CDR1 is SGHRS and CDR2 is YFSETQ. The CDR3: CASGLGQTNSALHF. The DNA for the CDR3 is TGCGCCAGTGGCCTAGGACAGACTAATTCAGCCCTCCACTTT.

V and J are TRBV11-3 and TRBJ2-3; 9 nucleotides match TRBD1. CDR1 is SGHNT and CDR2 is YENEEA in the germline V gene. CDR3 length: 16 amino acids. The V gene end was trimmed by 5 bases and the J gene end by 3 bases; junction bases not matched to a gene: 9. Here the CDR3 DNA reads TGTGCCAGCAGCCATCGGACAGGGGAGGTTACAGATACGCAGTATTTT. Residues: CASSHRTGEVTDTQYF.

The rearrangement uses TRBV4-3 and TRBJ2-4, with D uncertain. The CDR3 is made up of 15 amino acids. V was shortened by 0 bases and J by 1 base, with 7 bases between the two germline ends. Germline CDR1 reads LGHNA; CDR2 reads YSLEER. CDR3 DNA sequence: TGCGCCAGCAGCCAAGACGGGTTTGCCAAAAACATTCAGTACTTC. Translating it yields CASSQDGFAKNIQYF.